This is a list of T cell receptor beta chains from one sample in a study of blood T cell repertoires in COVID-19. Measured with immunoSEQ multiplex PCR; TCRdb has only the in-frame clones, and not every one. The sample holds around 38,000 clones; approximately 86% are singletons and the top ten take around 57%. The sample was peripheral blood. These receptors all come from a man between 65 and 79 years old with acute or convalescent COVID-19. CDR3s include the opening cysteine and the closing phenylalanine or tryptophan. Fields, in order: J gene, V gene, clone size, D gene, CDR3 protein, CDR3 DNA. The D gene is left open where the match is weak. Expanded clones get a size class; other rows say once, few or many, or leave the size out.

TRBJ2-5 | TRBV25-1 | . | TRBD2 | CAARTSGGETQYF | TGTGCCGCGAGGACTAGCGGGGGAGAGACCCAGTACTTC
TRBJ2-5 | TRBV5-1 | . | . | CASSHGQRQQETQYF | TGCGCCAGCAGCCACGGACAGCGACAACAAGAGACCCAGTACTTC
TRBJ2-3 | TRBV10-2 | . | TRBD2 | CASGREIGDTQYF | TGCGCCAGCGGGCGGGAGATTGGAGATACGCAGTATTTT
TRBJ2-5 | TRBV4-2 | . | . | CASSPGQPERTQYF | TGTGCCAGCAGCCCCGGACAGCCCGAGAGGACCCAGTACTTC
TRBJ1-2 | TRBV4-1 | . | . | CASSQEGRVFDGYTF | TGCGCCAGCAGCCAAGAAGGTCGGGTGTTTGATGGCTACACCTTC
TRBJ1-2 | TRBV5-4 | . | . | CASTPGEDYGYTF | TGTGCCAGCACCCCGGGGGAAGACTATGGCTACACCTTC
TRBJ2-3 | TRBV19 | . | TRBD1 | CASSRVGQGWTDTQYF | TGTGCCAGTAGTAGGGTAGGACAGGGGTGGACAGATACGCAGTATTTT
TRBJ1-4 | TRBV2 | . | . | CASSPLGGSNEKLFF | TGTGCCAGCAGCCCCCTGGGGGGATCTAATGAAAAACTGTTTTTT
TRBJ2-1 | TRBV29-1 | . | TRBD2 | CSVEKAGVQGEQFF | TGCAGCGTTGAAAAAGCGGGAGTTCAGGGTGAGCAGTTCTTC
TRBJ2-5 | TRBV9 | . | TRBD2 | CASSVGVAGVAETQYF | TGTGCCAGCAGCGTAGGAGTAGCGGGAGTGGCTGAGACCCAGTACTTC
TRBJ2-1 | TRBV5-4 | once | TRBD2 | CASSLEGAAGELEQFF | TGTGCCAGCAGCTTGGAAGGAGCCGCGGGAGAACTTGAGCAGTTCTTC
TRBJ1-4 | TRBV19 | . | . | CASSIGTEATNEKLFF | TGTGCCAGTAGTATAGGCACAGAAGCAACTAATGAAAAACTGTTTTTT
TRBJ1-1 | TRBV5-1 | . | TRBD1 | CASSSTGTGNTEAFF | TGCGCCAGCAGCTCGACCGGGACAGGGAACACTGAAGCTTTCTTT
TRBJ1-5 | TRBV4-1 | . | . | CASSQAGLAGNQPQHF | TGCGCCAGCAGCCAAGCGGGATTAGCGGGGAATCAGCCCCAGCATTTT
TRBJ2-2 | TRBV7-8 | . | . | CASSLEGSGNTGELFF | TGTGCCAGCAGCTTAGAGGGTAGCGGGAACACCGGGGAGCTGTTTTTT
TRBJ1-1 | TRBV19 | few | TRBD1 | CASMGDRGPSNTEAFF | TGTGCCAGTATGGGGGACAGGGGGCCCTCGAACACTGAAGCTTTCTTT
TRBJ1-3 | TRBV30 | . | TRBD1 | CAWSGDRGPSGNTIYF | TGTGCCTGGAGCGGGGACAGGGGCCCCTCTGGAAACACCATATATTTT
TRBJ1-1 | TRBV27 | once | . | CASRSRGGAEAFF | TGTGCCAGCAGGTCTCGGGGGGGTGCTGAAGCTTTCTTT
TRBJ2-3 | TRBV30 | . | . | CAWSASDTQYF | TGTGCCTGGAGTGCCTCAGATACGCAGTATTTT
TRBJ2-7 | TRBV19 | . | . | CASNQGFGSEQYF | TGTGCCAGTAACCAGGGTTTTGGGTCCGAGCAGTACTTC
TRBJ1-4 | TRBV18 | . | TRBD1 | CASSRPGQGFEKLFF | TGTGCCAGCTCACGGCCGGGACAGGGCTTTGAAAAACTGTTTTTT
TRBJ2-7 | TRBV28 | once | . | CASSSTGPYEQYF | TGTGCCAGCAGTTCGACAGGTCCCTACGAGCAGTACTTC
TRBJ2-5 | TRBV11-2 | . | . | CASRGGATQYF | TGTGCCAGCAGGGGTGGGGCTACCCAGTACTTC
TRBJ1-1 | TRBV19 | . | TRBD1 | CASSIAKTGGYTEAFF | TGTGCCAGTAGTATAGCCAAGACAGGGGGCTACACTGAAGCTTTCTTT
TRBJ2-1 | TRBV28 | . | TRBD2 | CASSSPGLAAHEQFF | TGTGCCAGCAGTTCGCCGGGACTAGCGGCCCATGAGCAGTTCTTC
TRBJ1-2 | TRBV7-8 | . | . | CASSLVVQGLHGYTF | TGTGCCAGCAGCTTAGTCGTACAGGGTCTGCATGGCTACACCTTC
TRBJ1-3 | TRBV4-1 | . | . | CASSQGSHSDSPSGNTIYF | TGCGCCAGCAGCCAAGGTTCCCATAGCGACTCGCCCTCTGGAAACACCATATATTTT
TRBJ2-5 | TRBV14 | once | . | CASSQDRLLRDF | TGTGCCAGCAGCCAAGATCGACTCTTACGGGACTTC
TRBJ1-1 | TRBV30 | . | TRBD1 | CAWSIVRGALAFF | TGTGCCTGGAGTATAGTCAGGGGGGCACTAGCTTTCTTT
TRBJ1-2 | TRBV19 | once | TRBD1 | CASSVAGQGYGYTF | TGTGCCAGTAGTGTGGCTGGACAGGGCTATGGCTACACCTTC
TRBJ2-7 | TRBV28 | . | TRBD2 | CASSPTSGRAEEQYF | TGTGCCAGCAGTCCAACTAGCGGGAGGGCCGAGGAGCAGTACTTC
TRBJ2-7 | TRBV27 | few | TRBD1 | CASSLSNPGQGTSFFYEQYF | TGTGCCAGCAGTTTATCGAATCCGGGACAGGGAACGAGTTTCTTCTACGAGCAGTACTTC
TRBJ2-6 | TRBV21-1 | . | . | CARGLAGFSGANVLTF | TGTGCCAGGGGACTAGCGGGGTTCTCTGGGGCCAACGTCCTGACTTTC
TRBJ1-1 | TRBV11-2 | . | . | CASSLVTPGDTEAFF | TGTGCCAGCAGCTTAGTGACCCCAGGGGACACTGAAGCTTTCTTT
TRBJ2-7 | TRBV5-6 | . | . | CASSLEQGYEQYF | TGTGCCAGCAGCTTGGAACAGGGTTACGAGCAGTACTTC
TRBJ2-3 | TRBV24-1 | once | . | CATSDPESPGSPDTQYF | TGTGCCACCAGTGACCCCGAAAGTCCAGGAAGCCCAGATACGCAGTATTTT
TRBJ1-2 | TRBV20-1 | few | . | CSASRADDNYGYTF | TGCAGTGCTAGTCGAGCGGATGATAACTATGGCTACACCTTC
TRBJ1-2 | TRBV29-1 | . | TRBD1 | CSVEERTGGNGYTF | TGCAGCGTTGAAGAAAGGACAGGGGGCAACGGCTACACCTTC
TRBJ2-1 | TRBV6-2/TRBV6-3 | . | . | CASSYSKRGGYNEQFF | TGTGCCAGCAGTTACTCGAAAAGGGGGGGTTACAATGAGCAGTTCTTC